The next 26 T cell receptor beta chains were all read from a single sample in a study of blood T cell repertoires in COVID-19. Using immunoSEQ multiplex PCR, the repertoire was profiled, and TCRdb retains in-frame clones only, with some absent. Seen here are around 170,000 clones, approximately 87% observed once, and the top ten hold 3% to 4%. Material for sequencing was peripheral blood. These receptors were taken from a woman aged 65 to 85 with acute or convalescent COVID-19.

The rearrangement links TRBV18 to TRBJ1-6, with TRBD1 matching 7 bases. Germline trimming cut 3 bases from V and 7 bases from J; bases unmatched to any gene: 6. CDR3 size: 15 residues. Germline CDR1 reads KGHSH; CDR2 reads LQKENI. The CDR3 sequence: CASSPLTGMNSPLHF. The CDR3 region has the DNA TGTGCCAGCTCACCGCTGACAGGGATGAATTCACCCCTCCACTTT.

The J gene is TRBJ1-1, the V gene TRBV9, with 7 bases matching TRBD1. Germline CDR1 reads SGDLS; CDR2 reads YYNGEE. The length of the CDR3 is 14 residues. After removal of 3 bases from V and 7 bases from J, the junction contained 9 bases not matched to a gene. Here the CDR3 DNA reads TGTGCCAGCAGCGCCGTTACAGGGGTAGGTGAAGCTTTCTTT. It specifies CASSAVTGVGEAFF.

This clone was recorded once. The CDR3: CASSYQGQNQPQHF. DNA of the CDR3: TGTGCCAGCAGTTACCAGGGGCAGAATCAGCCCCAGCATTTT. The chain recombines TRBV6-2 or TRBV6-3 with TRBJ1-5, with D perhaps matching TRBD1 (6 bases). V was pared by 2 bases and J by 4 bases, with 9 bases between. Germline V gives CDR1 MNHEY, CDR2 SVGEGT. The CDR3 loop spans 14 amino acids.

The V gene is TRBV6-1, the J gene TRBJ2-5, with D possibly matching TRBD1 (6 bases). The CDR3 is 16 amino acids. Trimming took off 2 bases at V and 1 base at J, with 14 bases between the two ends. The germline CDR1 and CDR2 sequences are MNHNS and SASEGT. The CDR3 is CASSEMARGGQETQYF. CDR3 nucleotide sequence: TGTGCCAGCAGTGAAATGGCCAGAGGGGGCCAAGAGACCCAGTACTTC.

V is TRBV7-9 and J is TRBJ2-2; 12 nucleotides agree with TRBD2. The V gene end was trimmed by 5 bases and the J gene end by 7 bases; junction bases not matched to a gene: 5. The CDR3 consists of 15 residues. In germline, CDR1 is SEHNR, CDR2 FQNEAQ (reference sequence). CDR3 region: CASSMTSGRIGELFF. CDR3 nucleotides: TGTGCCAGCAGCATGACTAGCGGGAGAATCGGGGAGCTGTTTTTT.

The chain has TRBV11-2 and TRBJ1-2; TRBD1 matches at 9 bases. CDR3 size: 15 residues. The trim removed 3 bases at V and 5 bases at J, leaving 7 bases unmatched. Germline values: CDR1 SGHAT, CDR2 FQNNGV. CDR3 DNA sequence: TGTGCCAGCAGCTTGTCCGGGACAGGGATGTATGGCTACACCTTC. Amino acid sequence: CASSLSGTGMYGYTF.

This chain joins TRBV9 and TRBJ2-4, with 8 bases identical to TRBD1. The CDR3 contains 17 residues. V lost 0 bases and J lost 6; bases outside the gene matches: 11. In germline, CDR1 is SGDLS, CDR2 YYNGEE. In nucleotides, the CDR3 is TGTGCCAGCAGCGTAGCGGGGGCCGGGACAGGTGGAAACATTCAGTACTTC. The encoded protein is CASSVAGAGTGGNIQYF.

This clone was seen only a few times. The chain couples TRBV29-1 to TRBJ2-2; possibly TRBD1 for D (6 bases). Germline CDR1 SQVTM, CDR2 ANQGSEA. CDR3 size: 14 residues. The V gene lost 3 bases and the J gene lost 6 bases, with 14 bases spanning the gap. The DNA for the CDR3 is TGCAGCGTTGAGCAGGGGAGCGCCGCCGGGGAGCTGTTTTTT. It encodes CSVEQGSAAGELFF.

The chain carries TRBV2 and TRBJ1-4; 9 bases match TRBD1. Germline values: CDR1 SNHLY, CDR2 FYNNEI. V was pared by 10 bases and J by 8 bases, with 5 bases of the junction left unmatched. This CDR3 comprises 12 residues. The CDR3 bases are TGTGCCAAGGGGACAGGGCGGGAAAAACTGTTTTTT. Protein sequence: CAKGTGREKLFF.

Comments on this clone: Other DNA sequences in the same sample also yield this CDR3. The rearrangement joins TRBV20-1 to TRBJ1-5; TRBD1 matches 7 bases. The CDR3 extends over 14 amino acids. Trimming took 3 bases from V and 0 from J; bases not matched to a gene: 2. Germline CDR1 and CDR2: DFQATT and SNEGSKA (reference sequence). As DNA, the CDR3 is TGCAGTGCTAGTGGGACAGTTAGCAATCAGCCCCAGCATTTT. It yields the protein CSASGTVSNQPQHF.

This clone was detected a few times. The chain has TRBV18 and TRBJ1-1; possible D gene TRBD1, 5 bases. The V end was cut by 5 bases, the J end by 3 bases, with 10 bases between. The CDR3 is 13 amino acids. Looked up from germline, CDR1 is KGHSH and CDR2 is LQKENI. In nucleotides, the CDR3 is TGTGCCAGCTCAAGGGGCAGGGACACTGAAGCTTTCTTT. This sequence encodes CASSRGRDTEAFF.

The chain has TRBV6-5 and TRBJ2-1; 8 bases fit TRBD1. The CDR3 extends over 15 amino acids. The V and J ends lost 5 bases and 9 bases, in that order; junction bases with no gene match: 12. Germline CDR1 is MNHEY and CDR2 is SVGAGI. The CDR3 region has the DNA TGTGCCAGCAGTACCGACGGACAGGGTCTCACTGAGCAGTTCTTC. Amino acids: CASSTDGQGLTEQFF.

This chain's CDR3 is CSASLTSGKSSYEQYF. CDR3 coding DNA: TGCAGTGCTAGTTTAACTAGCGGGAAATCGTCCTACGAGCAGTACTTC. J is TRBJ2-7 and V is TRBV20-1; 10 nucleotides agree with TRBD2. The CDR3 covers 16 residues. The germline V gene encodes CDR1 DFQATT and CDR2 SNEGSKA (reference sequence). J gave up 1 base and V 3 bases, and 9 bases lay outside the gene matches.

The sample holds a few counts of this clone. This rearrangement joins TRBV27 to TRBJ1-2; weak D call: TRBD1 (5 bases). The length of the CDR3 is 17 residues. V dropped 1 base and J dropped 2 bases, with 17 bases sitting between them. CDR1 MNHEY and CDR2 SMNVEV come from the germline V gene (reference sequence). The CDR3 DNA reads as TGTGCCAGCAGTTTATTCGGCGTCGGGGGGTGGAACTATGGCTACACCTTC. It is translated as CASSLFGVGGWNYGYTF.

The CDR3 protein is CASSQQLAGNYEQYF. The DNA of the CDR3 is TGCGCCAGCAGCCAGCAGCTAGCGGGAAACTACGAGCAGTACTTC. The rearrangement uses TRBV4-3 and TRBJ2-7; 9 positions match TRBD2. CDR1 and CDR2 (germline): LGHNA, YSLEER. Trimming cost V 3 bases and J 3 bases; bases outside gene matches: 6. The CDR3 is made up of 15 amino acids.

The V and J genes are TRBV7-3 and TRBJ2-3; no definite D call. V shed 1 base and J shed 2 bases, with 10 bases lying between them. Per the germline V gene, CDR1 is SGHTA and CDR2 is FQGTGA. CDR3 length: 15 amino acids. The CDR3 DNA reads as TGTGCCAGCAGCTTAAATTCGGTTAACACAGATACGCAGTATTTT. Protein product: CASSLNSVNTDTQYF.

This clone showed up just once. The chain links TRBV7-2 to TRBJ1-1; tentatively, D is TRBD1 (5 bases). Trimming stripped 2 bases from V and 0 bases from J, with 7 bases between. CDR3 length: 14 amino acids. Germline V lookup: CDR1 SGHTA, CDR2 FQGNSA. The CDR3 sequence: CASSLRGLNTEAFF. DNA for the CDR3: TGTGCCAGCAGCTTAAGGGGCCTGAACACTGAAGCTTTCTTT.

This clone appeared a single time. This sequence joins TRBV5-1 and TRBJ2-1, with 10 positions matching TRBD2. Per the germline V gene, CDR1 is SGHRS and CDR2 is YFSETQ. The CDR3 sequence is 16 residues long. Trimming took 1 base from V and 2 from J; bases not matched to a gene: 3. The CDR3, as DNA: TGCGCCAGCAGCTTGTCACTAGCGGGAACCTACAATGAGCAGTTCTTC. Protein sequence: CASSLSLAGTYNEQFF.

The gene calls are TRBV27 and TRBJ1-2; TRBD1 might be the D (5 bases). Germline V lookup: CDR1 MNHEY, CDR2 SMNVEV (reference sequence). Trimming removed 5 bases from V and 5 bases from J, with 15 bases in between. The CDR3 has 14 residues. CDR3 residues: CASSLRNPGYGYTF. In DNA form, the CDR3 reads TGTGCCAGCAGTCTTAGAAACCCAGGGTATGGCTACACCTTC.

This chain uses TRBV7-2 with TRBJ1-6; D unresolved. V was clipped by 4 bases and J by 5 bases, with 9 bases between them. Per germline, CDR1 SGHTA and CDR2 FQGNSA. The CDR3 is made up of 14 amino acids. The CDR3 region is CASSSPSDNSPLHF. The CDR3 DNA follows: TGTGCCAGCAGCTCCCCCAGTGATAATTCACCCCTCCACTTT.

The V and J genes are TRBV5-6 and TRBJ1-2; D is unclear. Germline CDR1 and CDR2: SGHDT and YYEEEE. V lost 0 bases to trimming and J lost 4 bases, with 13 bases between them. The CDR3 is 15 amino acids. CDR3 protein: CASSLVPLTPYGYTF. The DNA of the CDR3 is TGTGCCAGCAGCTTGGTTCCTCTTACACCCTATGGCTACACCTTC.

V and J are TRBV5-6 and TRBJ2-6; D unresolved. Trimming left V 4 bases short and J 0 bases short, with 14 bases between. This CDR3 region has 17 residues. CDR1 is SGHDT, CDR2 YYEEEE, per germline. The CDR3 here is CASSDDTQYSGANVLTF. The CDR3 DNA sequence: TGTGCCAGCAGCGACGACACCCAATACTCTGGGGCCAACGTCCTGACTTTC.

J is TRBJ2-7 and V is TRBV6-5; tentatively, D is TRBD2 (7 bases). V was shortened by 11 bases and J by 2 bases, with 10 bases between the two germline ends. CDR3 length: 11 residues. Looked up from germline, CDR1 is MNHEY and CDR2 is SVGAGI. In DNA, the CDR3 is TGTGCCGCCGGGGGGCCCTACGAGCAGTACTTC. Translated: CAAGGPYEQYF.

This clone showed up just once. The chain is built from TRBV7-8 and TRBJ2-7; TRBD1 agrees at 10 bases. This CDR3 has 14 residues. The junction had 3 bases not matched to a gene; V was cut back by 4 bases and J by 3 bases. Per germline, CDR1 SGHVS and CDR2 FQNEAQ. CDR3 in amino acids: CASSSGQGVYEQYF. The CDR3 coding sequence is TGTGCCAGCAGCTCAGGACAGGGGGTCTACGAGCAGTACTTC.

The chain employs TRBV6-5 and TRBJ1-1; 7 positions match TRBD1. With 2 bases clipped from V and 5 bases from J, the junction kept 8 bases outside the gene matches. Germline CDR1 reads MNHEY; CDR2 reads SVGAGI. CDR3 length equals 15 residues. CDR3 coding DNA: TGTGCCAGCAGTTACGGGCGGACAGGCGGGACTGAAGCTTTCTTT. It yields the protein CASSYGRTGGTEAFF.

The chain recombines TRBV6-5 with TRBJ2-1; TRBD1 is a possible D gene (5 bases). Germline V gene sequence: CDR1 MNHEY, CDR2 SVGAGI. Trimming took off 0 bases at V and 0 bases at J, with 9 bases between the two ends. The CDR3 is made up of 16 amino acids. The CDR3 nucleotides read TGTGCCAGCAGTTACTCGCCAGGGAACTCCTACAATGAGCAGTTCTTC. Its protein product is CASSYSPGNSYNEQFF.